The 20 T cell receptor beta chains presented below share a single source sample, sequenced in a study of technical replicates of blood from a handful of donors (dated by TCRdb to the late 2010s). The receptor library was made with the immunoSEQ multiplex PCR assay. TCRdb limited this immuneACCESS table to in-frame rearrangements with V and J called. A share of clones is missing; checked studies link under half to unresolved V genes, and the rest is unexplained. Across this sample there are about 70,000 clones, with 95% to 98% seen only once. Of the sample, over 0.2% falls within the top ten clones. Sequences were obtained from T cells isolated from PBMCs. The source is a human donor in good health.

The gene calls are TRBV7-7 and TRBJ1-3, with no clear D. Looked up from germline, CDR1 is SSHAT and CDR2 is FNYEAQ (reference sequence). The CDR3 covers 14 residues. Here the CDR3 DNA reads TGTGCTAGCGCCGCAGGAGGCTCTGGAAACACCATATATTTT. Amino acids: CASAAGGSGNTIYF.

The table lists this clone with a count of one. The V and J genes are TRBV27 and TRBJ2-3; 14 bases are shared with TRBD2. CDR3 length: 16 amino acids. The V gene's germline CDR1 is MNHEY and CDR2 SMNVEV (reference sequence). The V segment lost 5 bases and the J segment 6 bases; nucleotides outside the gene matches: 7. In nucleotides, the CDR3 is TGTGCCAGCAGTACCATGGGACTAGCGGGAGCGGATACGCAGTATTTT. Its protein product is CASSTMGLAGADTQYF.

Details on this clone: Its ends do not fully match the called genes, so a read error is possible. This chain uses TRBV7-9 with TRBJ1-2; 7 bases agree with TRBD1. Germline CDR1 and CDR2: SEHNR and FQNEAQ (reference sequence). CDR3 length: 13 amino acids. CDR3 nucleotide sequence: TGTGCCAGCAGTTTAGCAGGGGGGGATGGCTACACCTTC. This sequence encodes CASSLAGGDGYTF.

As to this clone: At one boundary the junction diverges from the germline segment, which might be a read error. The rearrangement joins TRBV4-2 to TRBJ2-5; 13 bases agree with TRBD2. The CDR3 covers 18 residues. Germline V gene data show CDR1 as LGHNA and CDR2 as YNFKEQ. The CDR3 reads CASSQVTSGRNTREAQYF. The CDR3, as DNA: TGTGCCAGCAGCCAAGTGACTAGCGGGAGGAATACAAGAGAGGCCCAGTACTTC.

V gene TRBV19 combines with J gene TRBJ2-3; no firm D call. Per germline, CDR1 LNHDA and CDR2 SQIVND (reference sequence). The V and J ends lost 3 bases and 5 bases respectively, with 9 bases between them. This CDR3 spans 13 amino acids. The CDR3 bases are TGTGCCAGTAGTATGATGAGAGGAGATACGCAGTATTTT. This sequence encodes CASSMMRGDTQYF.

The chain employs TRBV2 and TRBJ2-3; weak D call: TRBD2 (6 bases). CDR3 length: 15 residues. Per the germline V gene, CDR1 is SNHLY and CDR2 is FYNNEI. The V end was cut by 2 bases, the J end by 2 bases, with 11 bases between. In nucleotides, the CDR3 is TGTGCCAGCAGTGAAACGGGAGCGTCCACAGATACGCAGTATTTT. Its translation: CASSETGASTDTQYF.

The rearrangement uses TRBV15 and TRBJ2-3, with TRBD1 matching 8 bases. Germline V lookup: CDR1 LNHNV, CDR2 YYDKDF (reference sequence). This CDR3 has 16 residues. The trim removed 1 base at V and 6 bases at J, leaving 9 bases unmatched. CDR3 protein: CATSRGQGPPQDTQYF. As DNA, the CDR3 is TGTGCCACCAGCAGAGGACAGGGGCCACCTCAGGATACGCAGTATTTT.

The DNA for the CDR3 is TGTGCCAGCAGTGATGGACAGGACTTGAACACTGAAGCTTTCTTT. This encodes CASSDGQDLNTEAFF. The chain joins TRBV28 to TRBJ1-1; 7 positions match TRBD1. The CDR3 totals 15 residues. The germline V gene has CDR1 MDHEN and CDR2 SYDVKM. J lost 0 bases, V lost 5 bases, and 6 bases had no gene match.

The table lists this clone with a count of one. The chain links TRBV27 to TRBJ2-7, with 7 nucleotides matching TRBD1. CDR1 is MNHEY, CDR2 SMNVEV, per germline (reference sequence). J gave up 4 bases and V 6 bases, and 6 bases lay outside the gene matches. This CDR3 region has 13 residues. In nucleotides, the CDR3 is TGTGCCAGCAGCCGGGACAGACTATACGAGCAGTACTTC. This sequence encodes CASSRDRLYEQYF.

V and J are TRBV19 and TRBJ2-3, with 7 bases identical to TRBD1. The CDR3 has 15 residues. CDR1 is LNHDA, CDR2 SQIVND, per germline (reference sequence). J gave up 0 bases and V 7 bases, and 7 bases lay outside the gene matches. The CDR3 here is CASKRDSPSTDTQYF. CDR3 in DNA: TGTGCCAGTAAGAGGGACAGCCCAAGCACAGATACGCAGTATTTT. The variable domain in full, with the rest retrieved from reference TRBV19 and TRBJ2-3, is DGGITQSPKYLFRKEGQNVTLSCEQNLNHDAMYWYRQDPGQGLRLIYYSQIVNDFQKGDIAEGYSVSREKKESFPLTVTSAQKNPTAFYLCASKRDSPSTDTQYFGPGTRLTVL.

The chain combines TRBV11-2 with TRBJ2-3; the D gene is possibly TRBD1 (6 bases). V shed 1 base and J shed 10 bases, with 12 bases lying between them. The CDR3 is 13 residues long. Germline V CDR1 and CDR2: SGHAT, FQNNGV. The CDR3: CASSLGDIGSQYF. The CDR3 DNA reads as TGTGCCAGCAGCTTAGGGGACATAGGATCGCAGTATTTT.

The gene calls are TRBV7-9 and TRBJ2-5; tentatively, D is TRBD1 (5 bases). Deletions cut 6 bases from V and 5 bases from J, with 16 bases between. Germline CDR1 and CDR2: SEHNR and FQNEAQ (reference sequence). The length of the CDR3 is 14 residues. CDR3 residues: CASRIQGPRETQYF. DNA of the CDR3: TGTGCCAGCAGAATCCAGGGTCCGCGGGAGACCCAGTACTTC.

CDR3: CASSPSPLLAGGADTQYF. CDR3 in DNA: TGCGCCAGCAGCCCATCCCCCCTACTAGCGGGAGGGGCAGATACGCAGTATTTT. The chain employs TRBV4-1 and TRBJ2-3; TRBD2 matches at 13 bases. The length of the CDR3 is 18 residues. Germline V gene data show CDR1 as MGHRA and CDR2 as YSYEKL. J was trimmed by 4 bases and V by 4 bases; bases with no gene match: 11.

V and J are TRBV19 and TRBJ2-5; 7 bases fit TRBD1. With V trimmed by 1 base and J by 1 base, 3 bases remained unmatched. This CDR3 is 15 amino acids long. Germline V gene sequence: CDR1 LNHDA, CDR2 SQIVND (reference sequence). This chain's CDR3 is CASSIVGQTQETQYF. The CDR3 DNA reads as TGTGCCAGTAGTATAGTGGGACAGACCCAAGAGACCCAGTACTTC. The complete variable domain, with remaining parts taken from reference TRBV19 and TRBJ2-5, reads DGGITQSPKYLFRKEGQNVTLSCEQNLNHDAMYWYRQDPGQGLRLIYYSQIVNDFQKGDIAEGYSVSREKKESFPLTVTSAQKNPTAFYLCASSIVGQTQETQYFGPGTRLLVL.

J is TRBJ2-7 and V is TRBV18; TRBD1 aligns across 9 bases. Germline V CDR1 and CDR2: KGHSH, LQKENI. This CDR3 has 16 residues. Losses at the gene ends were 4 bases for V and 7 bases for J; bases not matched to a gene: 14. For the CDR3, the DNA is TGTGCCAGCTCACTTGGTGGGGCACAGGGGGCAAGGGAGCAGTACTTC. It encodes CASSLGGAQGAREQYF.

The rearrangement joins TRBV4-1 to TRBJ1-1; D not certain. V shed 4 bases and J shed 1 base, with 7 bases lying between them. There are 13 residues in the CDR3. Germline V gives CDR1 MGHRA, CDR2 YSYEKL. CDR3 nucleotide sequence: TGCGCCAGCAGCCTCCGGAGGAACACTGAAGCTTTCTTT. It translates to CASSLRRNTEAFF.

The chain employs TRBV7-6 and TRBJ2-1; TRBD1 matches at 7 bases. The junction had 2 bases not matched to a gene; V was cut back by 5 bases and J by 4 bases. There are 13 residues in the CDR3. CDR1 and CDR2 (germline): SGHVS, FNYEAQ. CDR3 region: CASSEQGYNEQFF. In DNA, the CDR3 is TGTGCCAGCAGCGAACAGGGGTACAATGAGCAGTTCTTC.

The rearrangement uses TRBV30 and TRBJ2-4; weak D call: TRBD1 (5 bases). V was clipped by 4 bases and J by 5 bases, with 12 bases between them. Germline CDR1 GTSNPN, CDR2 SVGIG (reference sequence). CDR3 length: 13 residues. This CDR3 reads CAWKGNRQNIQYF. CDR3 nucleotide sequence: TGTGCCTGGAAGGGGAATCGGCAAAACATTCAGTACTTC.

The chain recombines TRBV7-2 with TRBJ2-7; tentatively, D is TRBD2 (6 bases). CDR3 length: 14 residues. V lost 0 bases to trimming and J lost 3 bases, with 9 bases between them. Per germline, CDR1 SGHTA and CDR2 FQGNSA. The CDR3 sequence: CASSLAQGLYEQYF. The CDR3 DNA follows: TGTGCCAGCAGCTTAGCCCAGGGACTCTACGAGCAGTACTTC.

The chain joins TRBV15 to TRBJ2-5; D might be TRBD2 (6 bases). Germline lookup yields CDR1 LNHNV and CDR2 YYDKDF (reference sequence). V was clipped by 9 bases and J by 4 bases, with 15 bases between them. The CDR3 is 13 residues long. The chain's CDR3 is CATCRGSGETQYF. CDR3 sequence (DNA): TGTGCCACTTGCCGGGGGTCGGGAGAGACCCAGTACTTC.